This entry is about one TCR beta chain. Its antigen is unknown. No much larger clonotype is one base removed from it; base qualities were not supplied. Deletion took 2 bases off V and 2 bases off J, with a span of 9 bases between the germline ends. The CDR3 starts with the cysteine, ends with the phenylalanine, and has 14 residues. CDR3 DNA only is kept here, 42 bases in frame from base 1. CDR1 is given as SGHAT and CDR2 as FQNNGV, both from the germline V gene. In the paper's terms, the treatment or condition label means: suppressive antiretroviral therapy. Lysates of CMV-infected fibroblasts were used at about 11 ug/mL for cell stimulation. Memory populations depleted of antigen-responding cells were obtained by sorting nonresponding CD40L-negative CD69-negative CD45RO-high memory CD4+ T cells. HIV-1-infected adults in whom suppressive ART had been started during chronic infection were enrolled as participants. For at least 4 years, participants had undetectable plasma HIV-1 RNA, below 50 copies/mL. To be included, a participant needed positive CMV serology and a CD4+ T cell count above 400 cells/uL. Before stimulation, PBMCs were isolated using density centrifugation and depleted of CD8+ T cells. For under 20 hours, the CD8-depleted PBMCs were stimulated with anti-CD28/CD49d costimulation, a CD40-blocking antibody, and enfuvirtide to prevent new infections. Cell sorting was done on a Beckman Coulter MoFlo Legacy or XDP sorter, and dead cells were excluded with propidium iodide. The QIAamp DNA Mini Kit was used for genomic DNA extraction from samples above one million cells, and the Quick-DNA Microprep Kit was used otherwise.

The data belong to a study of persistence of HIV-infected CD4 T cells (dated by TCRdb to the early 2020s). In terms of the full investigation: CMV- and HIV-1 Gag-responding CD4+ T cells were isolated from ART-treated individuals so that antigen-driven clonal expansion of HIV-1-infected cells could be examined. The median time the participants had spent on suppressive ART was around eight years. Apart from a couple of participants who underwent leukapheresis at a single time point, peripheral blood samples of up to roughly 200 mL were collected from participants at multiple time points. The clonality of all cells in each sorted population was measured by TCRbeta sequencing, and the clonality of infected cells was measured by proviral sequencing. Cross-participant TCR cluster analysis included 8 or 9 participants for CMV and about seven participants for Gag.

TCRbeta repertoires were sequenced from genomic DNA with the immunoSEQ hsTCRB assay version 4 in survey mode. For TCRbeta sequencing, genomic DNA was diluted to roughly 10 ng/uL, and up to roughly 1 ug was used per sample. The authors' analysis ran thus. TCRbeta data were analyzed in ImmunoSeq Analyzer 3.0, with diversity computed on productive nucleotide rearrangements. The improved Chao index was used to estimate lower-bound TCR diversity, and the Gini coefficient was used to estimate clonality using the Immunarch R package. Different nucleotide rearrangements encoding the same CDR3beta amino acid sequence were treated as distinct clonotypes. Differential abundance analysis found TCRbeta sequences that were significantly enriched in antigen-responding cells compared with anti-CD3/anti-CD28-activated cells. GLIPH2 clustered TCRs by predicted peptide-MHC specificity, both within individual participants and across merged participant data sets. TCRdb retrieved this table from immuneACCESS and kept in-frame rearrangements only. Not all clones are present; in checked studies, unresolved V genes account for under half, and no reason is known for the remainder. V, J and clone size are those of that table, while D and trimming were read from the DNA. The sample yields 46,000 or so clones; about 80% were counted once. Together, the top ten hold 2.5% to 3.5% of the sample.

The paper's findings and limits, for the study overall: Restriction of bulk TCR analyses to the rare CMV-responding cells that actually carried HIV-1 proviruses was not possible. Antigen-responding cells were enriched for expanded CDR3beta sequences that were degenerate, which suggests that CD4+ responses to CMV and Gag underwent convergent selection. Within the same sorted populations, TCR oligoclonality correlated with proviral oligoclonality. Few individuals were included in the study, and only a limited range of antigens was tested. Significantly lower TCRbeta richness was observed in CMV- and Gag-responding cells than in anti-CD3/anti-CD28-responding cells, and higher oligoclonality was observed in CMV-responding cells than in CD3/CD28-stimulated and Gag-responding cells.

The clonotype comes from an adult man with HIV who was CMV-seropositive. The sample here was CD4+ T cells sorted from PBMCs after roughly 18-hour stimulation, taken from a patient who received antiretroviral therapy. The sample's cell subset or site label, in plain terms: CD40L-CD69- CD45RO-high memory CD4 T cells not responding to CMV lysate. Recombination connected TRBV11-2 to TRBJ1-1; D gene: possibly TRBD1, on 5 matching bases. The DNA is TGTGCCAGCAGCTTAACTGGGGGAAACACTGAAGCTTTCTTT. It translates to CASSLTGGNTEAFF.